Shown below are 5 T cell receptor beta chains from a single sample sequenced in a study of long-term antiretroviral therapy in people with HIV. At the survey level, the v3.0 immunoSEQ assay was run. Clones were read by immunoSEQ multiplex PCR, and TCRdb kept only the in-frame ones, dropping some. The table has about 35,000 clones, just under 95% seen once. The sample here was unsorted PBMCs, taken 4.1 years after starting antiretroviral therapy. The receptors come from a woman aged 50 to 60 with HIV.

The chain couples TRBV10-2 to TRBJ2-3; tentative D call: TRBD1 (5 bases). V lost 3 bases and J lost 5, with 6 bases in between. From germline, CDR1 is WSHSY and CDR2 SAAADI. The CDR3 has 12 amino acids. The CDR3: CASSDRVDTQYF. In DNA form, the CDR3 reads TGCGCCAGCAGTGACAGGGTAGATACGCAGTATTTT.

This clone was observed once. The chain joins TRBV5-6 to TRBJ2-5; D might be TRBD1 (6 bases). This CDR3 is built from 13 residues. Germline V gene sequence: CDR1 SGHDT, CDR2 YYEEEE. The V end lost 2 bases, the J end lost 3 bases, and 8 bases lay between the germline ends. The CDR3 loop is CASSFSGEETQYF. In nucleotides, the CDR3 is TGTGCCAGCAGCTTTTCAGGGGAAGAGACCCAGTACTTC.

The J gene is TRBJ1-6, the V gene TRBV4-1; D not certain. This CDR3 is 16 amino acids long. CDR1 and CDR2 from the germline V gene are MGHRA and YSYEKL. Trimming pared 1 base from V and 5 bases from J, leaving 12 bases between. The CDR3: CASSQVDHQDNSPLHF. The CDR3 DNA sequence: TGCGCCAGCAGCCAAGTAGACCATCAGGATAATTCACCCCTCCACTTT.

The chain uses TRBV19 and TRBJ1-5; tentative D call: TRBD1 (5 bases). V shed 8 bases and J shed 4 bases, with 18 bases lying between them. Looked up from germline, CDR1 is LNHDA and CDR2 is SQIVND (reference sequence). The CDR3 contains 15 residues. This CDR3 reads CASSPLGGNNQPQHF. The CDR3 DNA sequence: TGTGCCAGTTCCCCCCTTGGGGGGAATAATCAGCCCCAGCATTTT.

The chain links TRBV5-1 to TRBJ2-1, with D perhaps given as TRBD1 or TRBD2 (6 bases each). Trimming removed 0 bases from V and 13 bases from J, with 14 bases in between. The CDR3 is 13 amino acids. Germline CDR1 reads SGHRS; CDR2 reads YFSETQ. The CDR3 here is CASSLDSRGGQFF. For the CDR3, the DNA is TGCGCCAGCAGCTTGGATTCCAGGGGAGGACAGTTCTTC.